A selection of T cell receptor beta chains follows, all from one sample in a study of glioma-infiltrating T cells. TCRdb used MiXCR to reprocess the multiplex PCR reads, holding one entry per CDR3 protein. This table holds roughly 120,000 distinct CDR3 sequences, approximately 23% found once. Material: glioma tissue, nonneoplastic brain tissue, or PBMCs (not recorded which). The receptors derive from a human donor with low-grade glioma or glioblastoma, undergoing nonglioma brain surgery, or in good health (not recorded which). Both conserved end residues are part of each CDR3. Each record gives: J gene, D gene, CDR3 length, clone size, V gene, CDR3 DNA, CDR3 protein. The D gene is left open where the match is weak. Clone size is given for some rows only: seen once, a few or many times, or a class if the clone is expanded.

TRBJ1-2,TRBD1,13,.,TRBV30,TGTGCCTGGCAATACGACAGGGGAAGCGGCTACACCTTC,CAWQYDRGSGYTF
TRBJ2-7,.,20,many,TRBV7-9,TGTGCCAGCAGCTTATTAGAGTTGGGCAGGGTGTTGGGGCCTATCCACGAGCAGTACTTC,CASSLLELGRVLGPIHEQYF
TRBJ2-3,.,16,many,TRBV7-2,TGTGCCAGCAGCTTAGCGGGGGGAGGATCGACAGATACGCAGTATTTT,CASSLAGGGSTDTQYF
TRBJ2-3,.,14,.,TRBV27,TGTGCCAGCAGTTTATCGGAACCCAAAGATACGCAGTATTTT,CASSLSEPKDTQYF
TRBJ1-5,.,12,.,TRBV12-3/TRBV12-4,TGCGCCAGCAGTTTAAGGGATCAGCCCCAGCATTTT,CASSLRDQPQHF
TRBJ1-1,.,15,many,TRBV7-2,TGTGCCAGCAGCTTGGCCGGAGGGGATCACACTGAAGCTTTCTTT,CASSLAGGDHTEAFF
TRBJ1-3,.,15,many,TRBV7-2,TGTGCCAGCAGCTTTAGTGGGAGTACTGGAAACACCATATATTTT,CASSFSGSTGNTIYF
TRBJ2-7,TRBD1,16,many,TRBV6-2/TRBV6-3,TGTGCCAGCAGTTCCCCGCGGACAGGTGGGGGTTACGAGCAGTACTTC,CASSSPRTGGGYEQYF
TRBJ2-3,.,12,many,TRBV6-1,TGTGCCAGCCACCTCCGGGGCAACCAAAAATATTTT,CASHLRGNQKYF
TRBJ1-2,.,14,many,TRBV10-3,TGTGCCATCAGTGAGTCAGCCGAGAGCTATGGCTACACCTTC,CAISESAESYGYTF
TRBJ2-5,.,13,.,TRBV6-1,TGTGCCAGTCAGTGGACCCCGCCGGAGACCCAGTACTTC,CASQWTPPETQYF
TRBJ2-3,.,15,many,TRBV7-2,TGTGCCAGCAGCCCCGGGACAAGCAGCACAGATACGCAGTATTTT,CASSPGTSSTDTQYF
TRBJ1-2,.,12,many,TRBV28,TGTGCCAGCATGTCAGGGAGCTATGGCTACACCTTC,CASMSGSYGYTF
TRBJ2-7,.,15,.,TRBV4-1,TGCGCCAGCAGCCAACACAGGGGGGGAACCTACGAGCAGTACTTC,CASSQHRGGTYEQYF
TRBJ2-1,TRBD2,15,.,TRBV12-3/TRBV12-4,TGTGCCAGCAGTACGGGACTAGCGGAGTACAATGAGCAGTTCTTC,CASSTGLAEYNEQFF
TRBJ2-3,TRBD2,16,many,TRBV27,TGTGCCAGCGATACTAGCGGGAGGGCCTTGATCATACCGCAGTATTTT,CASDTSGRALIIPQYF
TRBJ1-4,.,14,many,TRBV7-2,TGTGCCAGCAGGGTCGGCGAGGGGAATGAAAAACTGTTTTTT,CASRVGEGNEKLFF
TRBJ1-1,.,14,.,TRBV11-2,TGTGCCAGCAGCTTAGATCTGGTGGCCACTGAAGCTTTCTTT,CASSLDLVATEAFF
TRBJ1-3,.,15,few,TRBV3-1,TGTGCCAGCAGCCAAGATGCTCTGGAGGGAAACACCATATATTTT,CASSQDALEGNTIYF
TRBJ2-4,.,11,.,TRBV30,TGTGCCTGGAGTAACAGAAACATTCAGTACTTC,CAWSNRNIQYF
TRBJ2-7,.,13,many,TRBV19,TGTGCCAGTAGTATAGATGTCCGTTACGAGCAGTACTTC,CASSIDVRYEQYF
TRBJ1-2,TRBD1,17,few,TRBV6-1,TGTGCCAGCAGCTCCCCGGACAGGGGGCAATTCCACTATGGCTACACCTTC,CASSSPDRGQFHYGYTF
TRBJ2-5,.,15,medium-sized,TRBV20-1,TGCAGTGCCAGAACGGGGGGCAGTGAGGTAGAGACCCAGTACTTC,CSARTGGSEVETQYF
TRBJ1-3,.,14,.,TRBV29-1,TGCAGCGTTGGGGCAGTGGGCTCTGGAAACACCATATATTTT,CSVGAVGSGNTIYF
TRBJ2-7,TRBD2,16,.,TRBV4-3,TGCGCCAGCAGCCAAGATGGGAGCGGGAGCGTATACGAGCAGTACTTC,CASSQDGSGSVYEQYF
TRBJ2-3,.,15,many,TRBV10-3,TGTGCCATCAGTGGCCCCACTTCGTCGGGGGATACGCAGTATTTT,CAISGPTSSGDTQYF